This passage covers 20 T cell receptor beta chains from one sample sequenced in a study of regulatory T cells in long-lasting Graves disease. The TCR beta library used iRepertoire HTBI primers with Arm-PCR amplification of CDR3. TCRdb re-derived calls from the multiplex PCR reads in MiXCR, one entry per CDR3 protein. The repertoire holds hundreds of thousands of distinct CDR3 sequences, with about 22% as singletons. The sample's time point: persistent/refractory GD, antithyroid drugs over 5 years with positive TRAb. PBMC RNA was the source of the TCR library. Specimen: peripheral blood mononuclear cells (PBMCs), collected when the disease was refractory, from a patient treated with antithyroid drugs. Every receptor here comes from a female donor with Graves disease.

The chain uses TRBV5-1 and TRBJ2-3; 10 bases fit TRBD1. With V trimmed by 2 bases and J by 1 base, 4 bases remained unmatched. The CDR3 is 16 amino acids. Germline loops: CDR1 SGHRS, CDR2 YFSETQ. The CDR3 spells CASSFDRGPGTDTQYF. Written as DNA, the CDR3 is TGCGCCAGCAGCTTTGACAGGGGGCCAGGCACAGATACGCAGTATTTT.

This clonotype was observed many times. This chain uses TRBV28 with TRBJ1-1; a weak D match, TRBD1 (5 bases). Germline CDR1 MDHEN, CDR2 SYDVKM. V shed 4 bases and J shed 2 bases, with 23 bases lying between them. This CDR3 has 18 residues. The CDR3 nucleotides read TGTGCCAGCAGTTCCCCTTTTCTGACCGGGACGGACAACACTGAAGCTTTCTTT. Amino acid sequence: CASSSPFLTGTDNTEAFF.

This clonotype has just a few counts. Here the CDR3 DNA reads TGTGCCTGGAGTTATACAGGGGTGTCACCCCTCCACTTT. As protein: CAWSYTGVSPLHF. V usage is TRBV30 and J usage is TRBJ1-6; 7 bases line up with TRBD1. CDR3 length: 13 amino acids. Germline V gene data show CDR1 as GTSNPN and CDR2 as SVGIG (reference sequence). With V trimmed by 2 bases and J by 10 bases, 5 bases remained unmatched.

Regarding this clonotype: The junction departs from the called germline gene at one end, perhaps through a read error. Written as DNA, the CDR3 is TGTGCCAGCAGTTCAGGGAGGATGAACACTAAAGCTTTCTTT. It encodes CASSSGRMNTKAFF. The chain carries TRBV6-2 or TRBV6-3 and TRBJ1-1; possibly TRBD1 for D (5 bases). The length of the CDR3 is 14 residues. The germline V gene encodes CDR1 MNHEY and CDR2 SVGEGT.

This clonotype was detected many times. V gene TRBV24-1 combines with J gene TRBJ2-5; D gene uncertain. V lost 6 bases to trimming and J lost 1 base, with 17 bases between them. Germline CDR1 and CDR2: KGHDR and SFDVKD. This CDR3 contains 16 residues. Here the CDR3 reads CATSMLDGESQETQYF. As DNA, the CDR3 is TGTGCCACCAGTATGCTGGACGGAGAATCCCAAGAGACCCAGTACTTC.

The genes are TRBV3-1 and TRBJ1-2; weak D call: TRBD1 (6 bases). Germline CDR1 reads LGHDT; CDR2 reads YNNKEL (reference sequence). Trimming shortened V by 1 base and J by 0 bases, and 9 bases separated the two germline ends. The CDR3 sequence is 15 residues long. CDR3 region: CASSQVQGPNYGYTF. CDR3 nucleotide sequence: TGTGCCAGCAGCCAAGTCCAGGGGCCTAACTATGGCTACACCTTC.

The chain employs TRBV27 and TRBJ2-5; 7 bases match TRBD1. The CDR3 is 15 residues long. Germline CDR1 is MNHEY and CDR2 is SMNVEV (reference sequence). Losses at the gene ends were 6 bases for V and 5 bases for J; bases not matched to a gene: 12. CDR3 nucleotides: TGTGCCAGCAGGACGAGGGGGCTTTCCACCGAGACCCAGTACTTC. This encodes CASRTRGLSTETQYF.

V usage is TRBV27 and J usage is TRBJ2-1; D uncertain. The CDR3 consists of 16 residues. The V gene lost 6 bases and the J gene lost 4 bases, with 19 bases spanning the gap. CDR1 and CDR2 (germline): MNHEY, SMNVEV (reference sequence). CDR3 amino acids: CASSNVLSDTYNEQFF. CDR3 DNA sequence: TGTGCCAGCAGCAACGTGTTGAGCGACACGTACAATGAGCAGTTCTTC.

As DNA, the CDR3 is TGTGCCAGCAGGATAGGGCGGGATGTTAGCAAAAACATTCAGTACTTC. Translated, it gives CASRIGRDVSKNIQYF. The rearrangement uses TRBV11-2 and TRBJ2-4, with D tentatively TRBD2 (6 bases). This CDR3 comprises 16 residues. Trimming left V 6 bases short and J 3 bases short, with 18 bases between. CDR1 is SGHAT and CDR2 is FQNNGV in the germline V gene.

V is TRBV28 and J is TRBJ2-3; TRBD2 is a possible D gene (6 bases). The CDR3 totals 16 residues. Germline values: CDR1 MDHEN, CDR2 SYDVKM. Trimming took off 1 base at V and 2 bases at J, with 13 bases between the two ends. The DNA of the CDR3 is TGTGCCAGCAGTTTATTAGCGGAAGAACCCACAGATACGCAGTATTTT. Amino acids: CASSLLAEEPTDTQYF.

There are a few counts of this clonotype. V and J are TRBV30 and TRBJ2-7; the D is unclear. Deletions cut 2 bases from V and 1 base from J, with 6 bases between. Germline CDR1 reads GTSNPN; CDR2 reads SVGIG (reference sequence). This CDR3 is 12 amino acids long. The CDR3 spells CAWSPRSYEQYF. The CDR3 DNA sequence: TGTGCCTGGAGTCCCCGGTCCTACGAGCAGTACTTC.

The sample holds many counts of this clonotype. The chain combines TRBV28 with TRBJ2-7; D ambiguous. The CDR3 spans 13 residues. Germline V CDR1 and CDR2: MDHEN, SYDVKM. The V end was cut by 3 bases, the J end by 0 bases, with 6 bases between. The CDR3 protein is CASSFVSSYEQYF. CDR3 sequence (DNA): TGTGCCAGCAGTTTCGTATCCTCCTACGAGCAGTACTTC.

This chain connects TRBV7-9 to TRBJ2-4, with D unclear. The CDR3 runs to 14 residues. Trimming removed 4 bases from V and 8 bases from J, with 15 bases in between. Germline V gene sequence: CDR1 SEHNR, CDR2 FQNEAQ (reference sequence). The CDR3 protein is CASSSQAVADIQYF. CDR3 bases: TGTGCCAGCAGCTCCCAGGCCGTAGCTGACATTCAGTACTTC.

This chain uses TRBV4-1 with TRBJ2-5, with D perhaps matching TRBD1 (6 bases). Germline V CDR1 and CDR2: MGHRA, YSYEKL. The CDR3 contains 14 residues. Trimming pared 3 bases from V and 2 bases from J, leaving 10 bases between. The CDR3: CASSQQTGQETQYF. The DNA for the CDR3 is TGCGCCAGCAGCCAGCAGACAGGTCAAGAGACCCAGTACTTC.

Ten or more counts support this clonotype. This chain uses TRBV20-1 with TRBJ1-2; tentative D call: TRBD1 (6 bases). The CDR3 is 16 amino acids. Germline V CDR1 and CDR2: DFQATT, SNEGSKA (reference sequence). V lost 0 bases and J lost 0, with 14 bases in between. In DNA, the CDR3 is TGCAGTGCTAGAGAGGGGGGGGCAGACTCTAACTATGGCTACACCTTC. Amino acids: CSAREGGADSNYGYTF.

This clonotype was recorded at least ten times. The chain joins TRBV12-3 or TRBV12-4 to TRBJ2-7, with TRBD1 matching 8 bases. V lost 4 bases, J lost 1 base, and 3 bases stayed unmatched. The CDR3 runs to 14 residues. This CDR3 reads CASSSWDRSYEQYF. The CDR3 region has the DNA TGTGCCAGCAGTTCCTGGGACAGGTCCTACGAGCAGTACTTC.

This clonotype was seen repeatedly, ten times or more. DNA of the CDR3: TGTGCCAGCAGTTTGGGGACCAATCAGCCCCAGCATTTT. This codes for CASSLGTNQPQHF. The chain carries TRBV28 and TRBJ1-5; D is possibly TRBD1 (5 bases). Germline values: CDR1 MDHEN, CDR2 SYDVKM. V shed 3 bases and J shed 3 bases, with 6 bases lying between them. The CDR3 extends over 13 amino acids.

This rearrangement joins TRBV19 to TRBJ1-5; the match to TRBD1 covers 8 bases. The CDR3 runs to 15 residues. Trimming cost V 7 bases and J 0 bases; bases outside gene matches: 5. CDR1 and CDR2 (germline): LNHDA, SQIVND (reference sequence). CDR3 nucleotides: TGTGCCAGTACCCAGACAGGGGATAGCAATCAGCCCCAGCATTTT. Encoded protein: CASTQTGDSNQPQHF.

The CDR3 nucleotides read TGTGCCACCAGACACTTAGCCAAAAACATTCAGTACTTC. This codes for CATRHLAKNIQYF. The V gene is TRBV19, the J gene TRBJ2-4; the D is unclear. This CDR3 spans 13 amino acids. V was pared by 10 bases and J by 0 bases, with 10 bases between. CDR1 is LNHDA, CDR2 SQIVND, per germline (reference sequence).

In this sample, this clonotype turned up a few times. The V and J genes are TRBV24-1 and TRBJ2-2, with D unresolved. This CDR3 comprises 14 residues. With 4 bases removed from V and 4 bases from J, the gap between germline ends came to 9 bases. Germline assignment: CDR1 KGHDR and CDR2 SFDVKD. This CDR3 reads CATSETPSTGELFF. The DNA for the CDR3 is TGTGCCACCAGTGAGACCCCGAGCACCGGGGAGCTGTTTTTT.